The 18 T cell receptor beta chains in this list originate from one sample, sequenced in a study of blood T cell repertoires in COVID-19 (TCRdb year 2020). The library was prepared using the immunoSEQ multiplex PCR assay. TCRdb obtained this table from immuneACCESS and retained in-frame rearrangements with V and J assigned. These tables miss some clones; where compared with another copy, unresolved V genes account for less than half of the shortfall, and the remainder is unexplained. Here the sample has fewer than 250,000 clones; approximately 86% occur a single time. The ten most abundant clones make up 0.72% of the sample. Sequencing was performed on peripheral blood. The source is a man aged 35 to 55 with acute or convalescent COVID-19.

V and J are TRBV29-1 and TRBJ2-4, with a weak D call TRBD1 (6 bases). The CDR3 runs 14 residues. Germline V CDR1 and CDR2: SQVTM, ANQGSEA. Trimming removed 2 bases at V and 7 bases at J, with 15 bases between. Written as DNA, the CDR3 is TGCAGCGTTGAAAGGCAGGGGAATTGGAACATTCAGTACTTC. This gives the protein CSVERQGNWNIQYF.

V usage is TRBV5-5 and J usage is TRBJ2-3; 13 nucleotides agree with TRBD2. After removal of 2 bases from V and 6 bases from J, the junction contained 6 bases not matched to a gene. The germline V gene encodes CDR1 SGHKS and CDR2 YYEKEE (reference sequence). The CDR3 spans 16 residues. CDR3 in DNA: TGTGCCAGCAGCTTACTAGCGGGGGGGCTTGTGGATACGCAGTATTTT. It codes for CASSLLAGGLVDTQYF.

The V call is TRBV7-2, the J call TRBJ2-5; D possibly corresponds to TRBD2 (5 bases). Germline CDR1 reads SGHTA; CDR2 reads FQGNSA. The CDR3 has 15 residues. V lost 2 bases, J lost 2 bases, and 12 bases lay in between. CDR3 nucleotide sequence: TGTGCCAGCAGCTTATCCGTAGCGCTACAAGAGACCCAGTACTTC. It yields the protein CASSLSVALQETQYF.

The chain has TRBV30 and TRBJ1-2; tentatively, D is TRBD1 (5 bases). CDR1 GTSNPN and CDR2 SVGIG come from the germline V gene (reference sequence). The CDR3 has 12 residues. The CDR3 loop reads CALTLGEGGYTF. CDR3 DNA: TGTGCTCTCACCTTAGGGGAGGGAGGCTACACCTTC. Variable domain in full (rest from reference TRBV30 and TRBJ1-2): SQTIHQWPATLVQPVGSPLSLECTVEGTSNPNLYWYRQAAGRGLQLLFYSVGIGQISSEVPQNLSASRPQDRQFILSSKKLLLSDSGFYLCALTLGEGGYTFGSGTRLTVV.

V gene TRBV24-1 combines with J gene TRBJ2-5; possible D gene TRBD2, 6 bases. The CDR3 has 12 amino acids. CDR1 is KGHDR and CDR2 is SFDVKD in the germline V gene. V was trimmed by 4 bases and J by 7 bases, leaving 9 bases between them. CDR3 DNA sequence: TGTGCCACCAGTGAGGCGGGGACGACCCAGTACTTC. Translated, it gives CATSEAGTTQYF.

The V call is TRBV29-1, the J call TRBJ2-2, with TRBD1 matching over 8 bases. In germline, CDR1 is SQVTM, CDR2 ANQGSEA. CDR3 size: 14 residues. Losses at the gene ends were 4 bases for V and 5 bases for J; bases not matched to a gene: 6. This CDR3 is CSVGTGGWTGELFF. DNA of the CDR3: TGCAGCGTTGGAACAGGGGGATGGACCGGGGAGCTGTTTTTT.

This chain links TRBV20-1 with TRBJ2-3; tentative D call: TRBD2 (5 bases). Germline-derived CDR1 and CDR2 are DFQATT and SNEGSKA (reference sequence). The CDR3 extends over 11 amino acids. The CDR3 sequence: CRWRGTDTQYF. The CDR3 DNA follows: TGCAGATGGCGGGGCACAGATACGCAGTATTTT.

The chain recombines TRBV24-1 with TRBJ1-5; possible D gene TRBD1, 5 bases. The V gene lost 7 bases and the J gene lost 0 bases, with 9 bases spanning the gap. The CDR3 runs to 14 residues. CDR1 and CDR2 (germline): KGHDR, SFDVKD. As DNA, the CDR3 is TGTGCCACCAGCCTCAGGGATAGCAATCAGCCCCAGCATTTT. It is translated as CATSLRDSNQPQHF.

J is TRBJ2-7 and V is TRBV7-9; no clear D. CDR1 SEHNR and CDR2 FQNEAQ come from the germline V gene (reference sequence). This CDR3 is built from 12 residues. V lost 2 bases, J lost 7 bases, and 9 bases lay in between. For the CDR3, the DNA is TGTGCCAGCAGCTTAACGGTATCAGAGCAGTACTTC. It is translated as CASSLTVSEQYF.

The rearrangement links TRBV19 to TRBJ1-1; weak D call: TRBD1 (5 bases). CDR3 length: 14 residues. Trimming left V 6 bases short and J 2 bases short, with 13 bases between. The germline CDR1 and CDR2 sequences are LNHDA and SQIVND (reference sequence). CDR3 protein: CASRVWGDNTEAFF. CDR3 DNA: TGTGCCAGTAGGGTGTGGGGCGATAACACTGAAGCTTTCTTT.

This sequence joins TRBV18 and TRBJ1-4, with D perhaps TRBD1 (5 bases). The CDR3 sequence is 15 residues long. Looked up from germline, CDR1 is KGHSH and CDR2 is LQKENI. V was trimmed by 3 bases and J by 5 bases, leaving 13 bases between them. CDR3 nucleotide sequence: TGTGCCAGCTCACCTGGACATGGGTCGAATGAAAAACTGTTTTTT. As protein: CASSPGHGSNEKLFF.

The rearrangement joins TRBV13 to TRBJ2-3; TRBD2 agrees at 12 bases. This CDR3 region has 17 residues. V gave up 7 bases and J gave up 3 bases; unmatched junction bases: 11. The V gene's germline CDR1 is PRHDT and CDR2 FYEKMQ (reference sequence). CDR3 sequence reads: CASTFSLTSGRTDTQYF. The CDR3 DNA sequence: TGTGCCAGCACCTTTTCCCTGACTAGCGGGAGAACAGATACGCAGTATTTT.

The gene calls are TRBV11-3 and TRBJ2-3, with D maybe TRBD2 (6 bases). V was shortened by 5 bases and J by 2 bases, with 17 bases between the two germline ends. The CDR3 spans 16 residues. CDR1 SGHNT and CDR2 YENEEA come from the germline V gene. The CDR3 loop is CASSPRSGGATDTQYF. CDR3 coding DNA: TGTGCCAGCAGCCCACGTTCCGGCGGGGCCACAGATACGCAGTATTTT. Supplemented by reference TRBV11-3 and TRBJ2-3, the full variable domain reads EAGVVQSPRYKIIEKKQPVAFWCNPISGHNTLYWYLQNLGQGPELLIRYENEEAVDDSQLPKDRFSAERLKGVDSTLKIQPAELGDSAVYLCASSPRSGGATDTQYFGPGTRLTVL.

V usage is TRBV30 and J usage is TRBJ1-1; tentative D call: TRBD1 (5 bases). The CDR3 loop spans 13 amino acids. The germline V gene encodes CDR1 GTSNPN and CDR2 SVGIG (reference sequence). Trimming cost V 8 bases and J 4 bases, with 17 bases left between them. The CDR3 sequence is CAKAKAGFTEAFF. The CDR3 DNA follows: TGTGCCAAAGCGAAGGCAGGGTTCACTGAAGCTTTCTTT.

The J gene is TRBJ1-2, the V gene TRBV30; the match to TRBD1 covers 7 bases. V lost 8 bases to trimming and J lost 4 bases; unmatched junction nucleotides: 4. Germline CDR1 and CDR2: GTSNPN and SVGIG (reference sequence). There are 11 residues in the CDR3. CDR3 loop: CAHRGGYGYTF. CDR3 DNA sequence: TGTGCCCACAGGGGAGGCTATGGCTACACCTTC.

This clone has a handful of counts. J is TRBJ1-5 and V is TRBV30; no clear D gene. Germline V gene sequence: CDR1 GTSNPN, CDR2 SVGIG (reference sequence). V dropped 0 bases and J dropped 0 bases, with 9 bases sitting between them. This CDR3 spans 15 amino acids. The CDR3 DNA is TGTGCCTGGAGTGTAGGAACAGCTAGCAATCAGCCCCAGCATTTT. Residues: CAWSVGTASNQPQHF.

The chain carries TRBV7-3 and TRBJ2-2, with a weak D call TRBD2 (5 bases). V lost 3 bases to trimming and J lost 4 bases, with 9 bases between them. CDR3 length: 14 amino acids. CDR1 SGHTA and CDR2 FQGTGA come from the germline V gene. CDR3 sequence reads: CASSFARGTGELFF. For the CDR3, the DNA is TGTGCCAGCAGCTTCGCCCGGGGCACCGGGGAGCTGTTTTTT.

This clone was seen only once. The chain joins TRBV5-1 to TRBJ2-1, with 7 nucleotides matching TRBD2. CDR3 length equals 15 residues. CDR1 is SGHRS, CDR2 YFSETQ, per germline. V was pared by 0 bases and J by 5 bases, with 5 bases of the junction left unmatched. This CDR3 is CASSLEGLPNNEQFF. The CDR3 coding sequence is TGCGCCAGCAGCTTGGAGGGACTACCAAACAATGAGCAGTTCTTC.